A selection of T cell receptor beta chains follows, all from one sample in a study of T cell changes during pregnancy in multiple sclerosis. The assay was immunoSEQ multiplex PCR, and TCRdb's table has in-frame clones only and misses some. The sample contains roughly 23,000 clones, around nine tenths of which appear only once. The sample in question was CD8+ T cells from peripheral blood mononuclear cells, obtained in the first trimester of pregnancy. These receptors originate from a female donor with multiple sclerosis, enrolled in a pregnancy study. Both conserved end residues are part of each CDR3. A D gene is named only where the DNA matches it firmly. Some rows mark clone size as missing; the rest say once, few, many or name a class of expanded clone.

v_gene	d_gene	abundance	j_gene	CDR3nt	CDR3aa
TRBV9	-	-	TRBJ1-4	TGTGCCAGCAGCGTAGGGGGGGGAAATGAAAAACTGTTTTTT	CASSVGGGNEKLFF
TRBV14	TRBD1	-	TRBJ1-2	TGTGCCAGCAGCCACGGGACAGGGCCTTATGGCTACACCTTC	CASSHGTGPYGYTF
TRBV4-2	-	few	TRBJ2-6	TGTGCCAGCAGCCAAGGGGAAGGGGGCTCTGGGGCCAACGTCCTGACTTTC	CASSQGEGGSGANVLTF
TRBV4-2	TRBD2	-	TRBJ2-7	TGTGCCAGCAGCCAAGAGGAAGCGGGAGGGTTTTACGAGCAGTACTTC	CASSQEEAGGFYEQYF
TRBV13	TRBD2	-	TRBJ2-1	TGTGCCAGCAGCCCTACTAGCGGTTCCTCCTACAATGAGCAGTTCTTC	CASSPTSGSSYNEQFF
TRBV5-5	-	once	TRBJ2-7	TGTGCCAGCAGCTTGGTTCGAGCGGACCCGACCTACGAGCAGTACTTC	CASSLVRADPTYEQYF
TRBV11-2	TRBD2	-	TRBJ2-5	TGTGCCAGCAGCTGGGGGGGAGAGACCCAGTACTTC	CASSWGGETQYF
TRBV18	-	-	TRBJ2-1	TGTGCCAGCTCAGTACCAGGGGAGCAGTTCTTC	CASSVPGEQFF
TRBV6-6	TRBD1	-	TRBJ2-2	TGTGCCAGCAGTTACTACCGGGACAGCCCGTCGGCGCTGTTTTTT	CASSYYRDSPSALFF
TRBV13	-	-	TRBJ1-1	TGTGCCAGCAGTGGGGGGACTGAAGCTTTCTTT	CASSGGTEAFF
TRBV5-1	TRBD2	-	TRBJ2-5	TGCGCCAGCAGCTTGGCCGGGGGGGACGTGTACTTC	CASSLAGGDVYF
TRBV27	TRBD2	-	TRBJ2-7	TGTGCCAGCAGTTGGGGGGAGGGCTACGAGCAGTACTTC	CASSWGEGYEQYF
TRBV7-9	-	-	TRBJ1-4	TGTGCCAGCAGCTTAGCGCAGGCAGGAGGGGAAAAACTGTTTTTT	CASSLAQAGGEKLFF
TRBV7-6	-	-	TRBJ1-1	TGTGCCAGCAGCTTAGGGGGCCCGCTTACTGAAGCTTTCTTT	CASSLGGPLTEAFF
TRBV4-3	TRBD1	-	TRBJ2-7	TGCGCCAGCAGCCAAGCTCATGGGGACAGCTCCTACGAGCAGTACTTC	CASSQAHGDSSYEQYF
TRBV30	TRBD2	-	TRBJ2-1	TGTGCCTCGATAGCGGGATGGGAGAATGAGCAGTTCTTC	CASIAGWENEQFF
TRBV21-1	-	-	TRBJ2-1	TGTGCCAGCAGCTCAAGGGGGGGTATTGAGCAGTTCTTC	CASSSRGGIEQFF
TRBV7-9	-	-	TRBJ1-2	TGTGCCAGCAGCGATAGGGGGTCGGCAGACCCCTATGGCTACACCTTC	CASSDRGSADPYGYTF
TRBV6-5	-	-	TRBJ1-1	TGTGCCAGCAGTTACCCGGGTGCGACCGAAGCTTTCTTT	CASSYPGATEAFF
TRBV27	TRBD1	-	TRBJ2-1	TGTGCCAGCAGTGCGCAGGGGGCAAGACAGTTCTTC	CASSAQGARQFF
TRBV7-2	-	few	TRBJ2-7	TGTGCCAGCAGCTTTAACAGGGAGTTCGACGAGCAGTACTTC	CASSFNREFDEQYF
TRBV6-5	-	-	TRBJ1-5	TGTGCCAGCAGCAACGGGGGGAATCAGCCCCAGCATTTT	CASSNGGNQPQHF
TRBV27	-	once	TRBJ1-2	TGTGCCAGCAGTTTATCTAGACCCGACAGGCGAGGCTACACCTTC	CASSLSRPDRRGYTF
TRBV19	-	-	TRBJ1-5	TGTGCCAGTAAAAACATGCCTAGCAATCAGCCCCAGCATTTT	CASKNMPSNQPQHF
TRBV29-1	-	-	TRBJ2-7	TGCAGCGTTGAAAAGGCGGGGGAGCAGTACTTC	CSVEKAGEQYF
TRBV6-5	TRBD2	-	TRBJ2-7	TGTGCCAGCAGTTCACCCTTGGCGGGAGGAAAAGTCGCGCAGTACTTC	CASSSPLAGGKVAQYF
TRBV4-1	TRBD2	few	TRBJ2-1	TGCGCCAGCAGCCGAAAGACGGGACTAGCGGACAACGAGCAGTTCTTC	CASSRKTGLADNEQFF
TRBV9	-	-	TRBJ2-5	TGTGCCAGCAGCCCCAGAGGAGGATACGAGACCCAGTACTTC	CASSPRGGYETQYF
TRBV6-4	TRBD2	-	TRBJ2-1	TGTGCCAGCTCCCTCGGGGGGGGCGGCGATGAGCAGTTCTTC	CASSLGGGGDEQFF
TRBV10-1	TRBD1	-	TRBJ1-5	TGCGCCAGCAGTGAGTCGATAGGGGACAGGGAGGTTTATCAGCCCCAGCATTTT	CASSESIGDREVYQPQHF
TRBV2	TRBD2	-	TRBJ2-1	TGTGCCAGCAGATCCGGGACTAGCGGGATGAATGAGCAGTTCTTC	CASRSGTSGMNEQFF
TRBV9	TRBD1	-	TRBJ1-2	TGTGCCAGCAGCGGCTGGGACAGCCCTAACTATGGCTACACCTTC	CASSGWDSPNYGYTF
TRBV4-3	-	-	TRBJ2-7	TGCGCCAGCAGCCAAGATCATGACACCAACTACGAGCAGTACTTC	CASSQDHDTNYEQYF
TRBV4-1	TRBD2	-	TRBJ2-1	TGCGCCAGCAGCCAATTATCGGGAGGGTACGATGAGCAGTTCTTC	CASSQLSGGYDEQFF
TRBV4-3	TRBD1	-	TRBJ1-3	TGCGCCAGCAGCCCCGGGACAGGGACTGGAAACACCATATATTTT	CASSPGTGTGNTIYF
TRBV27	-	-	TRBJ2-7	TGTGCCAGCAGTTTGGCGGACTCCTACGAGCAGTACTTC	CASSLADSYEQYF
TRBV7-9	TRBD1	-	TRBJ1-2	TGTGCCAGCAGCTCGGGACAGGGGGCCATCGGAGGCTACACCTTC	CASSSGQGAIGGYTF
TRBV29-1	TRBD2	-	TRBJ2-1	TGCAGCGTTGATGGGCTAGCGGGAATTGTTGAGAATGAGCAGTTCTTC	CSVDGLAGIVENEQFF
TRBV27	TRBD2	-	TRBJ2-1	TGTGCCAGCAGTCAACGACTAGCGGGAGGGCCATATGAGCAGTTCTTC	CASSQRLAGGPYEQFF
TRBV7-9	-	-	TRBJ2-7	TGTGCCAGCAGCCCAGGGCCGGAGCAGTACTTC	CASSPGPEQYF
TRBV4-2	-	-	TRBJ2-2	TGTGCCAGCAGCCAAGGCGGGACGGGCGACGGGGAGCTGTTTTTT	CASSQGGTGDGELFF
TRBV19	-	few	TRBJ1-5	TGTGCCAGTAGTAGGACAGAATATAGCAATCAGCCCCAGCATTTT	CASSRTEYSNQPQHF
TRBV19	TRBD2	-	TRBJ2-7	TGTGCCAGTAGTTGGAGACTAGCGGCCTTGGAGCAGTACTTC	CASSWRLAALEQYF